The entry that follows covers one T cell receptor (beta chain) sequence. The data stem from a study of identical twins. A universal primer site came from template switching; cDNA carried unique molecular identifiers. A single record per CDR3 protein comes from TCRdb applying MiXCR to the 5' RACE reads. The repertoire includes around 450,000 distinct CDR3 sequences, 14% of them detected once, and over 0.5% sits in the top ten. Germline V lookup: CDR1 DFQATT, CDR2 SNEGSKA (reference sequence). CDR3 length: 14 residues. V lost 5 bases to trimming and J lost 2 bases; unmatched junction nucleotides: 4. These data were likewise used in another study, on yellow fever vaccine responses in identical twins.

The receptor's source is a woman aged 18-29 years in good health. The sequenced sample was CD4+ T cells sorted from blood. V gene TRBV20-1 combines with J gene TRBJ2-2; 8 bases align to TRBD1. Here the CDR3 DNA reads TGCAGTGCTCGGACAGGGAAAAACACCGGGGAGCTGTTTTTT. Translating gives CSARTGKNTGELFF.